Below, 22 T cell receptor beta chains from the same sample are listed, as sequenced in a study of shared clonotypes between healthy human individuals. Terminally differentiated effector memory CD45RA+ cells were left out of the naive CD8 fraction, which was CD45RO-negative and positively selected for CCR7. Assay: immunoSEQ multiplex PCR; the TCRdb copy retains only in-frame clones and omits some. The data contain hundreds of thousands of clones, 85% to 95% of them singletons. The sequenced sample was naive CD8+ T cells sorted from blood. Every receptor here comes from a young woman in good health.

The genes are TRBV5-4 and TRBJ2-7, with D possibly TRBD2 on 6 matching bases. The CDR3 is 14 amino acids. Germline CDR1 and CDR2: SGHNT and YYREEE (reference sequence). The V end was cut by 5 bases, the J end by 2 bases, with 14 bases between. CDR3 sequence reads: CASSHGSTPYEQYF. The CDR3 nucleotides read TGTGCCAGCAGTCACGGGAGTACACCCTACGAGCAGTACTTC.

The J gene is TRBJ2-7, the V gene TRBV4-1, with TRBD1 as a possible D gene (6 bases). The ends were cut back, 0 bases at V and 6 bases at J, with 15 bases in the middle. CDR3 length: 15 amino acids. The germline V gene encodes CDR1 MGHRA and CDR2 YSYEKL. CDR3 bases: TGCGCCAGCAGCCAAGACGTCCCCCCAGGGGTCGAGCAGTACTTC. Its translation is CASSQDVPPGVEQYF.

This chain uses TRBV5-4 with TRBJ2-2; TRBD2 aligns across 7 bases. Germline CDR1 is SGHNT and CDR2 is YYREEE (reference sequence). The CDR3 sequence is 16 residues long. Trimming at V came to 4 bases and at J to 0 bases, leaving 6 bases not matched to a gene. Here the CDR3 reads CASSGSSGTNTGELFF. CDR3 sequence (DNA): TGTGCCAGCAGCGGCTCTAGCGGAACGAACACCGGGGAGCTGTTTTTT.

Only one count was recorded for this clone. V is TRBV7-9 and J is TRBJ2-5; 7 bases agree with TRBD1. The CDR3 extends over 16 amino acids. In germline, CDR1 is SEHNR, CDR2 FQNEAQ (reference sequence). J gave up 4 bases and V 5 bases, and 13 bases lay outside the gene matches. CDR3 amino acids: CASSPETGLRGETQYF. The CDR3 DNA sequence: TGTGCCAGCAGCCCAGAGACAGGGCTAAGAGGAGAGACCCAGTACTTC.

In this sample, this clone turned up once. The chain employs TRBV5-6 and TRBJ1-2; 9 bases map to TRBD1. Germline-derived CDR1 and CDR2 are SGHDT and YYEEEE. The junction had 6 bases not matched to a gene; V was cut back by 6 bases and J by 3 bases. The CDR3 is 14 residues long. The CDR3 protein is CASTPGTGYYGYTF. CDR3 nucleotide sequence: TGTGCCAGCACCCCCGGGACAGGGTACTATGGCTACACCTTC.

The rearrangement joins TRBV19 to TRBJ2-1, with D unresolved. Trimming pared 1 base from V and 6 bases from J, leaving 1 base between. The CDR3 extends over 11 amino acids. CDR1 LNHDA and CDR2 SQIVND come from the germline V gene (reference sequence). CDR3 nucleotide sequence: TGTGCCAGTAGTATAGCCAATGAGCAGTTCTTC. Translated, it gives CASSIANEQFF.

V usage is TRBV19 and J usage is TRBJ2-2; the D gene could be TRBD1 or TRBD2 (6 bases each). Germline CDR1 reads LNHDA; CDR2 reads SQIVND (reference sequence). The CDR3 covers 15 residues. Trimming took off 3 bases at V and 4 bases at J, with 12 bases between the two ends. The CDR3: CASSIGGAVTGELFF. In DNA, the CDR3 is TGTGCCAGTAGTATCGGGGGCGCGGTCACCGGGGAGCTGTTTTTT.

The genes are TRBV11-2 and TRBJ1-5; D gene unclear. The CDR3 runs 15 residues. Trimming took 0 bases from V and 6 from J, leaving 12 bases between them. CDR1 is SGHAT and CDR2 is FQNNGV in the germline V gene. The CDR3 region has the DNA TGTGCCAGCAGCTTAGAGACGGAAACTAGTCAGCCCCAGCATTTT. It translates to CASSLETETSQPQHF.

The chain couples TRBV2 to TRBJ2-7; 11 bases fit TRBD2. The V gene end was trimmed by 7 bases and the J gene end by 4 bases; junction bases not matched to a gene: 6. Germline lookup yields CDR1 SNHLY and CDR2 FYNNEI. The CDR3 spans 14 residues. CDR3 sequence reads: CASIELAGEYEQYF. In DNA, the CDR3 is TGTGCCAGCATCGAACTAGCGGGAGAATACGAGCAGTACTTC.

The DNA for the CDR3 is TGTGCCAGCAGCCCACCCCGGGACAGTTACAATGAGCAGTTCTTC. Its protein is CASSPPRDSYNEQFF. The chain links TRBV7-9 to TRBJ2-1; the match to TRBD1 covers 7 bases. Looked up from germline, CDR1 is SEHNR and CDR2 is FQNEAQ (reference sequence). The CDR3 consists of 15 residues. V lost 5 bases and J lost 4; bases outside the gene matches: 8.

J is TRBJ1-3 and V is TRBV11-2; D is undetermined. This CDR3 has 17 residues. V lost 1 base to trimming and J lost 2 bases, with 15 bases between them. Germline CDR1 is SGHAT and CDR2 is FQNNGV. The DNA for the CDR3 is TGTGCCAGCAGCTTAGTGAGTGTACTTGCTCCTGGAAACACCATATATTTT. Encoded protein: CASSLVSVLAPGNTIYF.

The chain joins TRBV21-1 to TRBJ2-7. TRBV21-1 is designated a pseudogene. CDR3 length equals 12 residues. The CDR3 DNA follows: TGTGCCAGCATCCGGAAGTTCTACGAGCAGTACTTC. It translates to CASIRKFYEQYF.

CDR3 protein: CASSLQGWADTQYF. The CDR3 coding sequence is TGTGCCAGCAGCTTACAGGGGTGGGCAGATACGCAGTATTTT. This rearrangement joins TRBV13 to TRBJ2-3, with a possible D match to TRBD1 (6 bases). This CDR3 contains 14 residues. V gave up 2 bases and J gave up 4 bases, with 10 bases separating them. The V gene's germline CDR1 is PRHDT and CDR2 FYEKMQ (reference sequence).

The chain employs TRBV2 and TRBJ2-7; no clear D. Trimming pared 3 bases from V and 1 base from J, leaving 10 bases between. CDR1 and CDR2 (germline): SNHLY, FYNNEI. The CDR3 contains 14 residues. Here the CDR3 reads CASSEAWESYEQYF. The CDR3 DNA reads TGTGCCAGCAGTGAGGCTTGGGAATCCTACGAGCAGTACTTC.

The V call is TRBV20-1, the J call TRBJ1-1, with D unresolved. The CDR3 runs to 11 residues. Germline CDR1 is DFQATT and CDR2 is SNEGSKA (reference sequence). The V and J ends lost 4 bases and 1 base respectively, with 4 bases between them. The CDR3 DNA reads TGCAGTGCTAAGAAGAACACTGAAGCTTTCTTT. Translating gives CSAKKNTEAFF.

The chain carries TRBV11-2 and TRBJ2-7; tentative D call: TRBD1 (6 bases). Between the trimmed V and J ends, which lost 6 bases and 2 bases, there was a span of 17 bases. The germline CDR1 and CDR2 sequences are SGHAT and FQNNGV. CDR3 size: 15 residues. CDR3 sequence reads: CASSFASGQTYEQYF. The CDR3 coding sequence is TGTGCCAGCAGTTTCGCTAGTGGACAGACCTACGAGCAGTACTTC.

V usage is TRBV27 and J usage is TRBJ1-2, with D possibly TRBD1 on 6 matching bases. Germline CDR1 and CDR2: MNHEY and SMNVEV (reference sequence). The CDR3 consists of 12 residues. Between the trimmed V and J ends, which lost 6 bases and 8 bases, there was a span of 13 bases. CDR3 nucleotides: TGTGCCAGCAGCCCAACAGGGAACGGCTACACCTTC. Its protein is CASSPTGNGYTF.

The rearrangement links TRBV28 to TRBJ2-7; 8 bases fit TRBD2. Germline trimming cut 5 bases from V and 6 bases from J; bases unmatched to any gene: 12. This CDR3 comprises 15 residues. Germline CDR1 reads MDHEN; CDR2 reads SYDVKM. The CDR3 region is CASSTPGGARGEQYF. The CDR3 nucleotides read TGTGCCAGCAGTACGCCCGGGGGGGCCCGAGGCGAGCAGTACTTC.

The J gene is TRBJ2-5, the V gene TRBV5-8, with TRBD2 identical over 7 bases. The CDR3 consists of 14 residues. V gave up 0 bases and J gave up 5 bases; unmatched junction bases: 4. CDR1 SGHTS and CDR2 YDEGEE come from the germline V gene. The CDR3 region is CASSLAAGDETQYF. The CDR3 DNA sequence: TGTGCCAGCAGCTTGGCGGCGGGAGATGAGACCCAGTACTTC.

V usage is TRBV28 and J usage is TRBJ2-1; D may be TRBD2 (6 bases). Germline CDR1 is MDHEN and CDR2 is SYDVKM. The CDR3 totals 13 residues. V gave up 3 bases and J gave up 8 bases, with 11 bases separating them. CDR3 amino acids: CASSFRPGDEQFF. CDR3 DNA: TGTGCCAGCAGTTTCCGGCCGGGGGATGAGCAGTTCTTC. Complete variable domain (other parts from reference TRBV28 and TRBJ2-1): DVKVTQSSRYLVKRTGEKVFLECVQDMDHENMFWYRQDPGLGLRLIYFSYDVKMKEKGDIPEGYSVSREKKERFSLILESASTNQTSMYLCASSFRPGDEQFFGPGTRLTVL.

The CDR3 protein is CASTPEGPPQHF. The CDR3, as DNA: TGTGCCAGCACCCCCGAGGGGCCGCCCCAGCATTTT. This rearrangement joins TRBV7-9 to TRBJ1-5, with D maybe TRBD1 (5 bases). The CDR3 loop spans 12 amino acids. V lost 7 bases and J 9 bases, leaving 13 bases between the germline ends. CDR1 is SEHNR and CDR2 is FQNEAQ in the germline V gene (reference sequence). The whole variable domain, filled in from reference TRBV7-9 and TRBJ1-5, reads DTGVSQNPRHKITKRGQNVTFRCDPISEHNRLYWYRQTLGQGPEFLTYFQNEAQLEKSRLLSDRFSAERPKGSFSTLEIQRTEQGDSAMYLCASTPEGPPQHFGDGTRLSIL.

Of note for this clone: A read error may be the cause here, since a much bigger clone is one base away. The chain recombines TRBV4-2 with TRBJ1-1; D not certain. CDR1 LGHNA and CDR2 YNFKEQ come from the germline V gene. V gave up 5 bases and J gave up 0 bases, with 1 base separating them. The CDR3 spans 11 residues. CDR3 nucleotides: TGTGCCAGCAGCGTGAACACTGAAGCTTTCTTT. Its protein product is CASSVNTEAFF.